Listed below are T cell receptor beta chains from one sample, sequenced in a study of T cells in Graves' hyperthyroidism and ophthalmopathy. TCRdb recomputed calls from the multiplex PCR reads with MiXCR, one row per CDR3 protein. The sample shows 600,000 to 700,000 distinct CDR3 sequences, roughly 14% of them seen only once. Sequencing was done on a sample of blood. These receptors were collected from a woman between 35 and 50 years old with Graves' ophthalmopathy. Each CDR3 is given with its conserved first and last residue. The order of the fields is clone size, J gene, D gene, V gene, CDR3 protein, CDR3 DNA. A D gene is named only where the DNA matches it firmly. Expanded clones get a size class; other rows say once, few or many, or leave the size out.

clone_size: few; j_call: TRBJ1-2; d_call: NA; v_call: TRBV4-2; cdr3_aa: CASSQDLGTGSNYGYTF; cdr3_nt: TGTGCCAGCAGCCAAGATCTTGGTACAGGTTCTAACTATGGCTACACCTTC
clone_size: many; j_call: TRBJ2-5; d_call: NA; v_call: TRBV30; cdr3_aa: CAWSGGDAQYF; cdr3_nt: TGTGCCTGGAGTGGAGGCGATGCCCAGTACTTC
clone_size: many; j_call: TRBJ1-2; d_call: TRBD1; v_call: TRBV6-5; cdr3_aa: CASSQTGAEGYTF; cdr3_nt: TGTGCCAGCAGCCAGACAGGGGCAGAAGGCTACACCTTC
clone_size: many; j_call: TRBJ2-7; d_call: NA; v_call: TRBV12-3/TRBV12-4; cdr3_aa: CASSSGQKYEQYF; cdr3_nt: TGTGCCAGCAGTTCGGGGCAGAAATACGAGCAGTACTTC
clone_size: many; j_call: TRBJ2-4; d_call: TRBD1; v_call: TRBV7-3; cdr3_aa: CASSQGTGVDIQYF; cdr3_nt: TGTGCCAGCAGCCAAGGGACAGGGGTTGACATTCAGTACTTC
clone_size: many; j_call: TRBJ1-3; d_call: TRBD1; v_call: TRBV6-5; cdr3_aa: CASSYLDRSLTGNTIYF; cdr3_nt: TGTGCCAGCAGTTACCTGGACAGGAGCCTCACTGGAAACACCATATATTTT
clone_size: few; j_call: TRBJ2-2; d_call: TRBD2; v_call: TRBV6-1; cdr3_aa: CASTRLADTGELFF; cdr3_nt: TGTGCCAGCACTAGGCTAGCGGACACCGGGGAGCTGTTTTTT
clone_size: many; j_call: TRBJ1-5; d_call: TRBD1; v_call: TRBV6-2/TRBV6-3; cdr3_aa: CASSYVGQGASYSNQPQHF; cdr3_nt: TGTGCCAGCAGTTACGTGGGACAGGGGGCGAGCTATAGCAATCAGCCCCAGCATTTT
clone_size: many; j_call: TRBJ1-3; d_call: NA; v_call: TRBV6-1; cdr3_aa: CLPLGNTIYF; cdr3_nt: TGTCTCCCTCTCGGAAACACCATATATTTT
clone_size: many; j_call: TRBJ1-2; d_call: NA; v_call: TRBV20-1; cdr3_aa: CSADDQRNYYGYTF; cdr3_nt: TGCAGTGCCGACGACCAGCGGAATTACTATGGCTACACCTTC
clone_size: few; j_call: TRBJ2-1; d_call: TRBD2; v_call: TRBV28; cdr3_aa: CASSRESGGTSFSRSYNEQFF; cdr3_nt: TGTGCCAGCAGTCGCGAATCGGGGGGGACTAGTTTCTCCCGCTCCTACAATGAGCAGTTCTTC
clone_size: NA; j_call: TRBJ2-3; d_call: NA; v_call: TRBV7-7; cdr3_aa: CASSLGRGQNTDTQYF; cdr3_nt: TGTGCTAGCAGCTTAGGGAGGGGACAGAACACAGATACGCAGTATTTT
clone_size: many; j_call: TRBJ2-2; d_call: TRBD2; v_call: TRBV12-3/TRBV12-4; cdr3_aa: CASWSRAGPTGELFF; cdr3_nt: TGTGCCAGCTGGAGTCGAGCGGGACCCACCGGGGAGCTGTTTTTT
clone_size: few; j_call: TRBJ1-5; d_call: NA; v_call: TRBV4-1; cdr3_aa: CASSSEGGNQPQHF; cdr3_nt: TGCGCCAGCAGCTCGGAGGGGGGCAATCAGCCCCAGCATTTT
clone_size: many; j_call: TRBJ2-7; d_call: TRBD1; v_call: TRBV6-5; cdr3_aa: CASSYSGQGLAYEQYF; cdr3_nt: TGTGCCAGCAGTTACTCTGGACAGGGATTAGCCTACGAGCAGTACTTC
clone_size: few; j_call: TRBJ2-7; d_call: TRBD2; v_call: TRBV4-2; cdr3_aa: CASSQGPGLAGGLQYF; cdr3_nt: TGTGCCAGCAGCCAAGGTCCGGGACTAGCGGGAGGTCTGCAGTACTTC
clone_size: many; j_call: TRBJ2-7; d_call: TRBD1; v_call: TRBV19; cdr3_aa: CASSISPGTVSYEQYF; cdr3_nt: TGTGCCAGTAGTATCTCCCCCGGGACAGTCTCCTACGAGCAGTACTTC
clone_size: many; j_call: TRBJ1-1; d_call: TRBD1; v_call: TRBV11-2; cdr3_aa: CASSYPDRFFMNTEAFF; cdr3_nt: TGTGCCAGCAGCTACCCGGACAGGTTTTTCATGAACACTGAAGCTTTCTTT
clone_size: many; j_call: TRBJ2-5; d_call: TRBD2; v_call: TRBV11-2; cdr3_aa: CASSFLRGGPSGRSGETQYF; cdr3_nt: TGTGCCAGCAGCTTCCTCCGGGGAGGGCCTAGCGGGAGGTCAGGGGAGACCCAGTACTTC
clone_size: many; j_call: TRBJ2-6; d_call: NA; v_call: TRBV9; cdr3_aa: CASRKVGDSGANVLTF; cdr3_nt: TGTGCCAGCAGGAAAGTCGGGGACTCTGGGGCCAACGTCCTGACTTTC
clone_size: many; j_call: TRBJ1-5; d_call: NA; v_call: TRBV28; cdr3_aa: CASSFFGRNQPQHF; cdr3_nt: TGTGCCAGCAGTTTTTTCGGGCGCAACCAGCCCCAGCATTTT
clone_size: many; j_call: TRBJ2-7; d_call: NA; v_call: TRBV28; cdr3_aa: CASSTVTGFYEQYF; cdr3_nt: TGTGCCAGCAGTACGGTGACAGGTTTCTACGAGCAGTACTTC
clone_size: many; j_call: TRBJ2-7; d_call: NA; v_call: TRBV4-3; cdr3_aa: CASSQDWTNHYEQYF; cdr3_nt: TGCGCCAGCAGCCAAGATTGGACTAACCACTACGAGCAGTACTTC
clone_size: many; j_call: TRBJ2-7; d_call: NA; v_call: TRBV12-3/TRBV12-4; cdr3_aa: CASSRGGQPFSYEQYF; cdr3_nt: TGTGCCAGCAGTCGGGGGGGACAGCCCTTTTCCTACGAGCAGTACTTC
clone_size: NA; j_call: TRBJ2-5; d_call: NA; v_call: TRBV20-1; cdr3_aa: CSARDSGRARRHQETQYF; cdr3_nt: TGCAGTGCTAGAGATTCTGGGCGGGCCAGGAGGCACCAAGAGACCCAGTACTTC
clone_size: many; j_call: TRBJ2-7; d_call: NA; v_call: TRBV7-2; cdr3_aa: CASSSRVPFGEQYF; cdr3_nt: TGTGCCAGCAGCTCCCGAGTACCCTTTGGTGAGCAGTACTTC
clone_size: many; j_call: TRBJ1-5; d_call: NA; v_call: TRBV19; cdr3_aa: CASSIWADGNQPQHF; cdr3_nt: TGTGCCAGTAGTATATGGGCAGATGGCAATCAGCCCCAGCATTTT
clone_size: many; j_call: TRBJ1-5; d_call: NA; v_call: TRBV10-3; cdr3_aa: CAISEGILQPQHF; cdr3_nt: TGTGCCATCAGTGAGGGGATTTTGCAGCCCCAGCATTTT
clone_size: few; j_call: TRBJ1-3; d_call: NA; v_call: TRBV7-2; cdr3_aa: CASSLRASSGNTIYF; cdr3_nt: TGTGCCAGCAGCCTCCGGGCCAGCTCTGGAAACACCATATATTTT
clone_size: NA; j_call: TRBJ2-3; d_call: NA; v_call: TRBV5-1; cdr3_aa: CASSSTLGETDTQYF; cdr3_nt: TGCGCCAGCAGCTCGACCCTCGGGGAAACAGATACGCAGTATTTT
clone_size: many; j_call: TRBJ2-2; d_call: TRBD1; v_call: TRBV6-5; cdr3_aa: CASSYSTGGTGELFF; cdr3_nt: TGTGCCAGCAGTTACTCGACAGGGGGAACCGGGGAGCTGTTTTTT
clone_size: NA; j_call: TRBJ1-1; d_call: NA; v_call: TRBV12-3/TRBV12-4; cdr3_aa: CASSPYPTALNTEAFF; cdr3_nt: TGTGCCAGCAGTCCTTACCCGACGGCCCTGAACACTGAAGCTTTCTTT
clone_size: many; j_call: TRBJ1-3; d_call: TRBD1; v_call: TRBV4-3; cdr3_aa: CASSQHSDRAGNTIYF; cdr3_nt: TGCGCCAGCAGCCAACACTCGGACAGGGCTGGAAACACCATATATTTT
clone_size: many; j_call: TRBJ2-7; d_call: TRBD2; v_call: TRBV2; cdr3_aa: CASKKSGSSYEQYF; cdr3_nt: TGTGCCAGCAAGAAGAGCGGGAGCTCCTACGAGCAGTACTTC
clone_size: many; j_call: TRBJ2-2; d_call: NA; v_call: TRBV5-1; cdr3_aa: CASSLWWAGELFF; cdr3_nt: TGCGCCAGCAGCTTGTGGTGGGCCGGGGAGCTGTTTTTT
clone_size: NA; j_call: TRBJ2-7; d_call: NA; v_call: TRBV10-3; cdr3_aa: CAIRRDLGYEQYF; cdr3_nt: TGTGCCATCAGGCGGGACCTTGGCTACGAGCAGTACTTC
clone_size: many; j_call: TRBJ2-1; d_call: NA; v_call: TRBV11-2; cdr3_aa: CASSSPGANYNEQFF; cdr3_nt: TGTGCCAGCAGCTCCCCGGGAGCGAACTACAATGAGCAGTTCTTC
clone_size: NA; j_call: TRBJ2-3; d_call: NA; v_call: TRBV4-1; cdr3_aa: CASSQVGQKALDTQYF; cdr3_nt: TGCGCCAGCAGCCAAGTGGGCCAAAAGGCGTTAGATACGCAGTATTTT
clone_size: many; j_call: TRBJ2-7; d_call: NA; v_call: TRBV7-9; cdr3_aa: CASSAAHLSYEQYF; cdr3_nt: TGTGCCAGCAGCGCAGCCCACCTTTCCTACGAGCAGTACTTC
clone_size: many; j_call: TRBJ2-7; d_call: TRBD1; v_call: TRBV20-1; cdr3_aa: CSAQTTGTGPHEQYF; cdr3_nt: TGCAGTGCTCAAACCACCGGGACAGGGCCCCACGAGCAGTACTTC
clone_size: NA; j_call: TRBJ2-5; d_call: NA; v_call: TRBV25-1; cdr3_aa: CASSELRSVGYQETQYF; cdr3_nt: TGTGCCAGCAGTGAATTGCGTAGCGTGGGCTACCAAGAGACCCAGTACTTC
clone_size: NA; j_call: TRBJ1-2; d_call: NA; v_call: TRBV7-3; cdr3_aa: CANSPAEGNYGYTF; cdr3_nt: TGTGCCAACAGCCCCGCTGAGGGGAACTATGGCTACACCTTC
clone_size: many; j_call: TRBJ2-7; d_call: TRBD2; v_call: TRBV10-1; cdr3_aa: CASSAGLAGEYEQYF; cdr3_nt: TGCGCCAGCAGCGCAGGACTAGCGGGAGAGTACGAGCAGTACTTC
clone_size: many; j_call: TRBJ2-5; d_call: NA; v_call: TRBV30; cdr3_aa: CAWSVAGDPETQYF; cdr3_nt: TGTGCCTGGAGTGTAGCAGGGGATCCAGAGACCCAGTACTTC
clone_size: NA; j_call: TRBJ2-7; d_call: TRBD1; v_call: TRBV2; cdr3_aa: CASMGDRHYEQYF; cdr3_nt: TGTGCCAGCATGGGGGACAGACACTACGAGCAGTACTTC
clone_size: many; j_call: TRBJ2-7; d_call: TRBD1; v_call: TRBV7-9; cdr3_aa: CASSPSMRQGDREQYF; cdr3_nt: TGTGCCAGCAGCCCGAGTATGAGACAGGGGGACCGCGAGCAGTACTTC
clone_size: NA; j_call: TRBJ2-5; d_call: TRBD2; v_call: TRBV18; cdr3_aa: CASSPPREGPLQETQYF; cdr3_nt: TGTGCCAGCTCACCACCACGGGAGGGCCCTCTCCAAGAGACCCAGTACTTC
clone_size: many; j_call: TRBJ2-7; d_call: TRBD2; v_call: TRBV20-1; cdr3_aa: CSAPAGDGWEQYF; cdr3_nt: TGCAGTGCTCCCGCGGGAGATGGCTGGGAGCAGTACTTC
clone_size: many; j_call: TRBJ2-7; d_call: NA; v_call: TRBV10-3; cdr3_aa: CAISEPGTTPYEQYF; cdr3_nt: TGTGCCATCAGTGAGCCCGGGACAACCCCCTACGAGCAGTACTTC
clone_size: many; j_call: TRBJ2-7; d_call: NA; v_call: TRBV9; cdr3_aa: CASSGGTNWYEQYF; cdr3_nt: TGTGCCAGCAGCGGTGGGACGAACTGGTACGAGCAGTACTTC
clone_size: many; j_call: TRBJ1-1; d_call: NA; v_call: TRBV2; cdr3_aa: CASSEAENTEAFF; cdr3_nt: TGTGCCAGCAGTGAGGCGGAGAACACTGAAGCTTTCTTT
clone_size: many; j_call: TRBJ2-7; d_call: TRBD1; v_call: TRBV28; cdr3_aa: CASSPPPLTGALPPQYF; cdr3_nt: TGTGCCAGCAGTCCCCCACCCCTCACAGGGGCTCTCCCTCCCCAGTACTTC
clone_size: NA; j_call: TRBJ2-5; d_call: NA; v_call: TRBV10-3; cdr3_aa: CAISNRWAVQETQYF; cdr3_nt: TGTGCCATCAGTAACAGATGGGCAGTTCAAGAGACCCAGTACTTC
clone_size: few; j_call: TRBJ2-1; d_call: TRBD2; v_call: TRBV18; cdr3_aa: CASLGTSGGNYNEQFF; cdr3_nt: TGTGCCAGCTTAGGGACTAGCGGGGGCAACTACAATGAGCAGTTCTTC